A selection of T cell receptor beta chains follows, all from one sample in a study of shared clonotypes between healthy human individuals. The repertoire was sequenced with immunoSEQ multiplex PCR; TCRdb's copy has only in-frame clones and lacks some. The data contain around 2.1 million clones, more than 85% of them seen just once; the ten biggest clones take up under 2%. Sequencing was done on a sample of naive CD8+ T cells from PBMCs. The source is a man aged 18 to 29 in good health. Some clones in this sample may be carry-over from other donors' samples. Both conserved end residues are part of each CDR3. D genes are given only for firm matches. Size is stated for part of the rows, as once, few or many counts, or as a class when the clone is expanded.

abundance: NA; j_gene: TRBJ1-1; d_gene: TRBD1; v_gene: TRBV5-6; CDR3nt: TGTGCCAGCAGCGTTACAGGGGATACCACTGAAGCTTTCTTT; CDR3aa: CASSVTGDTTEAFF
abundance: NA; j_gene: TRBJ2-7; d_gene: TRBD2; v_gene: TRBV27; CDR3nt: TGTGCCAGCAGAGCCGGGACTAGCCTGAGCGAGCAGTACTTC; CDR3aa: CASRAGTSLSEQYF
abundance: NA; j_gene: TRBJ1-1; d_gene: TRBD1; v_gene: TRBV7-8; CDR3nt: TGTGCCAGCAGCCAGGGGACAGGGGGCCTGAACACTGAAGCTTTCTTT; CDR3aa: CASSQGTGGLNTEAFF
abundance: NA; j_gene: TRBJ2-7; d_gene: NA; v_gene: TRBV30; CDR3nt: TGTGCCTGGAGGGAAGGACGCTCCTACGAGCAGTACTTC; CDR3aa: CAWREGRSYEQYF
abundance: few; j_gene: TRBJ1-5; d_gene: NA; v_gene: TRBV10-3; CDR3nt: TGTGCCATCAGTGAGTCAGATCAGCCCCAGCATTTT; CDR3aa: CAISESDQPQHF
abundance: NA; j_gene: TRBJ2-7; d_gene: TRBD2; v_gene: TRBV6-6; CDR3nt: TGTGCCAGCAGTTACGCGGGGAGGGCCCACGAGCAGTACTTC; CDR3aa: CASSYAGRAHEQYF
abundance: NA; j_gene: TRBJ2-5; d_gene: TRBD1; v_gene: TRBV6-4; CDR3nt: TGTGCCAGCAGTGACACAGGACAGGGGGCGCGAGAGACCCAGTACTTC; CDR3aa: CASSDTGQGARETQYF
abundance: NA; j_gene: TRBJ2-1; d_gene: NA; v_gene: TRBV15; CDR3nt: TGTGCCACCAGCTACCGGGCCCCTGGGGTTGATGAGCAGTTCTTC; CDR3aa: CATSYRAPGVDEQFF
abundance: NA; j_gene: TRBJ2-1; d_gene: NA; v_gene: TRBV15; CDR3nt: TGTGCCACCAGCAGAGATAAAGATTTCTACAATGAGCAGTTCTTC; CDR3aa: CATSRDKDFYNEQFF
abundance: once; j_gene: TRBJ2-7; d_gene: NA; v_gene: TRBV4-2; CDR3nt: TGTGCCAGCAGCCAGACTGGAAACGAGCAGTACTTC; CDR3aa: CASSQTGNEQYF
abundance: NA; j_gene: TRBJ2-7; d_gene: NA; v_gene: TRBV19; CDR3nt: TGTGCCAGTAGTATGGGGAACCCTAACAATGAGCAGTACTTC; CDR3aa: CASSMGNPNNEQYF
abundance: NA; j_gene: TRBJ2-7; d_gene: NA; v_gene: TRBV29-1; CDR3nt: TGCAGCGTCGCTTCGCGGCCTAATCTCGAGCAGTACTTC; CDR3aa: CSVASRPNLEQYF
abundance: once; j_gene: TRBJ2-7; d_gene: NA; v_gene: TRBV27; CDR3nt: TGTGCCAGCAGACAAAGTAACACCTACGAGCAGTACTTC; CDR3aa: CASRQSNTYEQYF
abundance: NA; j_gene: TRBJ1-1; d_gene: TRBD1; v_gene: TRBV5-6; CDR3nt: TGTGCCAGCAGCTTGGTCCCGACAGGGTATGGTGGCACTGAAGCTTTCTTT; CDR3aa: CASSLVPTGYGGTEAFF
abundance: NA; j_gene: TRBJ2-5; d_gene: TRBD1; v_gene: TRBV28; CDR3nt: TGTGCCACCGACAGGGGTCTGGGAGAGACCCAGTACTTC; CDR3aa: CATDRGLGETQYF
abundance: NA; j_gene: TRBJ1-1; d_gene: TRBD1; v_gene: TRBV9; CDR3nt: TGTGCCAGCAGTGGACAGGCTTTAGTAGCTGAAGCTTTCTTT; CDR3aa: CASSGQALVAEAFF
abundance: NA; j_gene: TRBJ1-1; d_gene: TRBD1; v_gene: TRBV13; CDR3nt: TGTGCCAGCAGCCCCGGGCCACAGGGGGCGCGGACTGAAGCTTTCTTT; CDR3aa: CASSPGPQGARTEAFF
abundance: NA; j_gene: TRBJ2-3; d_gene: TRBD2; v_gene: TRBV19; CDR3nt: TGTGCCAGTAGTATAGACGCGGGGGAGGGTCCAGATACGCAGTATTTT; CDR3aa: CASSIDAGEGPDTQYF
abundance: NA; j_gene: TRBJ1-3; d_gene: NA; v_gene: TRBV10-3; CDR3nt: TGTGCCATCAGTGAGAGCGGTCCAAACGGAAACACCATATATTTT; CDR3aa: CAISESGPNGNTIYF
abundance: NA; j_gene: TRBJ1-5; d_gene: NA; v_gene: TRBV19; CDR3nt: TGTGCCAGTACGAGTGACTATAGCAATCAGCCCCAGCATTTT; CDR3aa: CASTSDYSNQPQHF
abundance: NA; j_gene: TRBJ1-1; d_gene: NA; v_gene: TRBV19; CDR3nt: TGTGCCAGTAGTATAGAGTCAGGGATAAACACTGAAGCTTTCTTT; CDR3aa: CASSIESGINTEAFF
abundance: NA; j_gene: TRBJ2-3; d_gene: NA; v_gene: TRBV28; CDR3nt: TGTGCCAGCAGTTTAGCTTGGGGGCGGATCACAGATACGCAGTATTTT; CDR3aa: CASSLAWGRITDTQYF
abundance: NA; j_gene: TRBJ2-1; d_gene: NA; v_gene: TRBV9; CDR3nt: TGTGCCAGCAGCGTAGCCCCCGGCAATGAGCAGTTCTTC; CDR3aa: CASSVAPGNEQFF
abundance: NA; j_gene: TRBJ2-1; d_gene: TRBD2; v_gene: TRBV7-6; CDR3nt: TGTGCCAGCAGCGCACCGCGACTAGCGGGAGGCGGTGAGCAGTTCTTC; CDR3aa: CASSAPRLAGGGEQFF
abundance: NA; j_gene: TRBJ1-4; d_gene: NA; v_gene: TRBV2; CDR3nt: TGTGCCAGCAGTGAAAATCATCTCAGGGACGTAGGGCACGATTATGAAAAACTGTTTTTT; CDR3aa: CASSENHLRDVGHDYEKLFF
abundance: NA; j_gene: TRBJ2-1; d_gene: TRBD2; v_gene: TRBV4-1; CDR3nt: TGCGCCAGCAGCCAAGAAGGGGTTAGCGGGAGGGCCAATGAGCAGTTCTTC; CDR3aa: CASSQEGVSGRANEQFF
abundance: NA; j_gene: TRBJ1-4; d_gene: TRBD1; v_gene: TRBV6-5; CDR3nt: TGTGCCAGCAGTTTACAACCACAGGGGGCTCTTGAAAAACTGTTTTTT; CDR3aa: CASSLQPQGALEKLFF
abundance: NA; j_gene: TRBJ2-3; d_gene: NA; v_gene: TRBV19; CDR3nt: TGTGCCAGTAGCCGCACCCCGGATACGCAGTATTTT; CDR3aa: CASSRTPDTQYF
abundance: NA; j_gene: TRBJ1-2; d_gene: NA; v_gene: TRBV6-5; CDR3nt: TGTGCCAGCAGTCCAGGGAACGGCTATGGCTACACCTTC; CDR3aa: CASSPGNGYGYTF
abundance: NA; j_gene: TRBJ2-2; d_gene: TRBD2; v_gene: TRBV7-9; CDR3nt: TGTGCCAGCAGTTACCGGGGGACTAGCGGGAGATTGTCCACCGGGGAGCTGTTTTTT; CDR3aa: CASSYRGTSGRLSTGELFF
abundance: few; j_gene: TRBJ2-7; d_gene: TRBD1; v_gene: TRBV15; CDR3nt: TGTGCCACCAGGGGACAGGGGCCCTACGAGCAGTACTTC; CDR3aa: CATRGQGPYEQYF
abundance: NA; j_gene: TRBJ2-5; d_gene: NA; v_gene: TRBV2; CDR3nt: TGTGCCAGCACCCCCGAGCGGCGTCGGGAGAAAGAGACCCAGTACTTC; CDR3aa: CASTPERRREKETQYF
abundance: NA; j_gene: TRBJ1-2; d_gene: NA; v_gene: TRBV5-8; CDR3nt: TGTGCCAGCAGGGGGCTGGACAACTATGGCTACACCTTC; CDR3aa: CASRGLDNYGYTF
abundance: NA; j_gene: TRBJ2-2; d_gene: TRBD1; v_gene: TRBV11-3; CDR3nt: TGTGCCAGCAGCTTACCCCAGTCCCGGGACAGGGGCGAGAACACCGGGGAGCTGTTTTTT; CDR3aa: CASSLPQSRDRGENTGELFF
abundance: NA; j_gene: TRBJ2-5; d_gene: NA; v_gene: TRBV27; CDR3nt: TGTGCCAGCAGTTCCTCCCTTACCAGGGCCGATGCACAAGAGACCCAGTACTTC; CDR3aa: CASSSSLTRADAQETQYF
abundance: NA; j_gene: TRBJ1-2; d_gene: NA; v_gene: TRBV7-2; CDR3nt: TGTGCCAGCAGCTTGATCGGGGACTACAACTATGGCTACACCTTC; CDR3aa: CASSLIGDYNYGYTF
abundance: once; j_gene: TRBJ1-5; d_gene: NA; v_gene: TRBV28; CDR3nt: TGTGCCAGCAGTTTAACAGGGTACAATCAGCCCCAGCATTTT; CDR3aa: CASSLTGYNQPQHF
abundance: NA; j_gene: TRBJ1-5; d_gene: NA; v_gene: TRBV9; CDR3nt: TGTGCCAGCGGAGGGGTTCAGCCCCAGCATTTT; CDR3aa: CASGGVQPQHF
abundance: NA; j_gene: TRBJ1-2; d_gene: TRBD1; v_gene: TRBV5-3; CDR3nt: TGTGCCAGAAGCTTGGCCCGGACAGGGAACTATGGCTACACCTTC; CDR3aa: CARSLARTGNYGYTF
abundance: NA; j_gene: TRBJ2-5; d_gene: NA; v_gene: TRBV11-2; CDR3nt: TGTGCCAGCAGCTTATCAGGGGCCCAAGAGACCCAGTACTTC; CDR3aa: CASSLSGAQETQYF
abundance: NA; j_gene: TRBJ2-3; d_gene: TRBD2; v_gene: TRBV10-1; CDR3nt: TGCGCCAGCAGTGAGGCCGGGACTAGCGGGAGGGGAGATACGCAGTATTTT; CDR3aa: CASSEAGTSGRGDTQYF
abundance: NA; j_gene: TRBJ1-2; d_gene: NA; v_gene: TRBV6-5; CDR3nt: TGTGCCAGCAAGACAGGCATACTTGGCTACACCTTC; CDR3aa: CASKTGILGYTF
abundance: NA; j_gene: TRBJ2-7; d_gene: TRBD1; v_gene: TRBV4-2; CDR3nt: TGTGCCAGCAGCCAAGCCCTACAGGGGGCGCGCAACGAGCAGTACTTC; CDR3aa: CASSQALQGARNEQYF
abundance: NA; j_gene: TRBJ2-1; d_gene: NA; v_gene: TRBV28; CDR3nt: TGTGCCAGCAGTTCGAGAGACGGTAATGAGCAGTTCTTC; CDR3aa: CASSSRDGNEQFF
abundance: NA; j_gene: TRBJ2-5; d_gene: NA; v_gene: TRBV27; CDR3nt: TGTGCCAGCAACCCGACGGGCGGAGAGACCCAGTACTTC; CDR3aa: CASNPTGGETQYF
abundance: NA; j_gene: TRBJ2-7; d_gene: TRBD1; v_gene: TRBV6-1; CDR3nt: TGTGCCAGCAAGGGGACAGCCTACGAGCAGTACTTC; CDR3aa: CASKGTAYEQYF
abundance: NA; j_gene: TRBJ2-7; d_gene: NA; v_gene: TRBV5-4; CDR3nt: TGTGCCAGCAGCTTGGGGCGGGGCAGCTACGAGCAGTACTTC; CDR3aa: CASSLGRGSYEQYF
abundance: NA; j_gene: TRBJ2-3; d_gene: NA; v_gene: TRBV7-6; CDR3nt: TGTGCCGCGCCGGGACCCTCCACAGATACGCAGTATTTT; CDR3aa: CAAPGPSTDTQYF
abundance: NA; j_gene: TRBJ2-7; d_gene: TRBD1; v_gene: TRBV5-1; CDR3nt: TGCGCCAGCAGCTCCGGGACAGGGCTGTACGAGCAGTACTTC; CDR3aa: CASSSGTGLYEQYF
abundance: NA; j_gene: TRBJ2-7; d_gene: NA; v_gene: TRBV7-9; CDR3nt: TGTGCCAGCAGCTCGGGACTTCACCCATACGAGCAGTACTTC; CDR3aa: CASSSGLHPYEQYF